This TCR beta chain was documented in a study of HIV-infected patients and healthy controls. cDNA was made from around 0.5 ug RNA using alpha and beta constant primers. Separate chain-specific third strand synthesis with multiplexing indices produced the alpha and beta libraries. Ligation attached cDNA to a 5' RACE adapter that carried a random hexamer and SP2 site. TCRdb reprocessed the 5' RACE reads via MiXCR and lists one record per CDR3 protein. The sample consists of about 8,000 distinct CDR3 sequences, roughly 6.3% of them appearing once. Antiretroviral therapy had run roughly three months, about 14 weeks, before follow-up blood collection. No cell fractionation was done, so the repertoire covers all unsorted peripheral blood T cells. The CDR3 is made up of 12 amino acids. Trimming shortened V by 1 base and J by 11 bases, and 12 bases separated the two germline ends. By proportion, this clonotype is medium-sized (0.01 to 0.1%). This beta chain slipped into a library made for alpha chains as a stray read, so its size is not meaningful.

The sample here was blood, taken during antiretroviral therapy. The clonotype was recovered from an adult with HIV infection. J is TRBJ2-7 and V is TRBV12-3 or TRBV12-4, with D perhaps TRBD2 (5 bases). DNA for the CDR3: TGTGCCAGCAGTTTAGGGGAGTCCGGAGAGTACTTC. Encoded protein: CASSLGESGEYF.